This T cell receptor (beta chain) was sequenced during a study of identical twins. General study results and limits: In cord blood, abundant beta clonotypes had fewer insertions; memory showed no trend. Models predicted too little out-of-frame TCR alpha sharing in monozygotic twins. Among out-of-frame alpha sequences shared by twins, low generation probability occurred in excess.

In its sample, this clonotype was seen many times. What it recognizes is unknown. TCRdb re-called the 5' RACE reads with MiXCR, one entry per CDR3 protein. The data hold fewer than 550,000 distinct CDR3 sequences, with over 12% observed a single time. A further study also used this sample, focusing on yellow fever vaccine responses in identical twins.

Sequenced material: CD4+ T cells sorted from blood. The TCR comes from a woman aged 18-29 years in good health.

The CDR3 DNA sequence: TGCAGCGTTGAGTTTCTCGGGACTAGCGACTACGAGCAGTACTTC. Its translation is CSVEFLGTSDYEQYF. The chain joins TRBV29-1 to TRBJ2-7; TRBD2 matches 10 bases. Trimming cost V 3 bases and J 3 bases; bases outside gene matches: 8. The V gene's germline CDR1 is SQVTM and CDR2 ANQGSEA. This CDR3 has 15 residues.